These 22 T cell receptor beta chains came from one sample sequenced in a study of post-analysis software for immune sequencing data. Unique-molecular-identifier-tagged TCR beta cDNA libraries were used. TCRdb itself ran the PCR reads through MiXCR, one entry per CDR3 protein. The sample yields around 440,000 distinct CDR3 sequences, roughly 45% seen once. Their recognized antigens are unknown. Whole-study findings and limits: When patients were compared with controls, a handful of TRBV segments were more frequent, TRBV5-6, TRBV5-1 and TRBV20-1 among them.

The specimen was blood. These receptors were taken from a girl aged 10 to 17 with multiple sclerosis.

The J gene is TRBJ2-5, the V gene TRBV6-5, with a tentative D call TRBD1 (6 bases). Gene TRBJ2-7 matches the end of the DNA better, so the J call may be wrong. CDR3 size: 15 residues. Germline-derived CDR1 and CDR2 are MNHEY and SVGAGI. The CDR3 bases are TGTGCCAGCAGTTTAACTTGGACAGACGCCTACGAGCAGTACTTC. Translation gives CASSLTWTDAYEQYF.

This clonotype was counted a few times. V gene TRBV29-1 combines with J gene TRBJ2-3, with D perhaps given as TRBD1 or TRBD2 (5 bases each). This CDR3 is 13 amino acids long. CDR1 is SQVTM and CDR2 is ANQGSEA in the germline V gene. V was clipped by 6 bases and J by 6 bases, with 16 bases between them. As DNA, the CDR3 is TGCAGCGTCCGGGGACGGATGGGGGATACGCAGTATTTT. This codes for CSVRGRMGDTQYF.

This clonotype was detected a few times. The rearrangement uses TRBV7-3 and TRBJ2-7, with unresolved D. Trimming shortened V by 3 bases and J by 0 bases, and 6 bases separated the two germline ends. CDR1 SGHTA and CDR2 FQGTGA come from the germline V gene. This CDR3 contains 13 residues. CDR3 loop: CASSFQNSYEQYF. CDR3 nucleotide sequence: TGTGCCAGCAGCTTCCAAAACTCCTACGAGCAGTACTTC.

The CDR3 coding sequence is TGTGCCAGCAGCCGTCCCGAGGTGGATCAGCCCCAGCATTTT. Amino acid sequence: CASSRPEVDQPQHF. V is TRBV5-4 and J is TRBJ1-5; D ambiguous. Germline CDR1 reads SGHNT; CDR2 reads YYREEE (reference sequence). The CDR3 sequence is 14 residues long. V was clipped by 4 bases and J by 5 bases, with 13 bases between them.

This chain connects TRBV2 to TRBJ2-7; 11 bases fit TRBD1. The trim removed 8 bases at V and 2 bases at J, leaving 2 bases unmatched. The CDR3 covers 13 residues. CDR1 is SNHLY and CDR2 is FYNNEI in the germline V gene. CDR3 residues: CASPGQGAYEQYF. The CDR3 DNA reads TGTGCCAGCCCGGGACAGGGGGCCTACGAGCAGTACTTC.

DNA of the CDR3: TGCAGTGCTAAGCTTATAGGGGGTTCCTATGGCTACACCTTC. Translated, it gives CSAKLIGGSYGYTF. V usage is TRBV20-1 and J usage is TRBJ1-2; maybe TRBD1 (6 bases). The CDR3 is made up of 14 amino acids. Germline V gives CDR1 DFQATT, CDR2 SNEGSKA (reference sequence). V was shortened by 4 bases and J by 4 bases, with 16 bases between the two germline ends.

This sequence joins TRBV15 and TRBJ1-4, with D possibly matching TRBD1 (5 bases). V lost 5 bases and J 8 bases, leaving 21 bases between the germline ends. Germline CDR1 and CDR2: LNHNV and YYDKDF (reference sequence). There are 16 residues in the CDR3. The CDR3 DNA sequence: TGTGCCACCAGCCCTGGGTCGGGGCCGTTTCGGGAAAAACTGTTTTTT. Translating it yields CATSPGSGPFREKLFF.

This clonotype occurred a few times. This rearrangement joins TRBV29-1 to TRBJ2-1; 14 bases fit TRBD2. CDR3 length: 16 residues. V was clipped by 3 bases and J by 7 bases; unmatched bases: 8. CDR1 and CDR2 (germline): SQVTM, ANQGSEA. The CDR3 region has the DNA TGCAGCGTTGAGGTTGGGACTAGCGGGAGTACGAATGAGCAGTTCTTC. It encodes CSVEVGTSGSTNEQFF.

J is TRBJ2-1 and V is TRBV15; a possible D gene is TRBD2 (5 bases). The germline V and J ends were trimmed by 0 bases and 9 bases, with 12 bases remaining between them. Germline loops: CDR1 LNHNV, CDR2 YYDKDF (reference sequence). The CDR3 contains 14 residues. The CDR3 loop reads CATSRDNYGGEQFF. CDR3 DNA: TGTGCCACCAGCAGAGACAACTACGGAGGTGAGCAGTTCTTC.

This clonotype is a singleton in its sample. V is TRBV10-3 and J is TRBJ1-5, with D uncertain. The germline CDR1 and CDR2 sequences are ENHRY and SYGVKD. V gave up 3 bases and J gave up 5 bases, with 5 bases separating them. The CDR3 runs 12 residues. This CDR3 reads CAISDGDQPQHF. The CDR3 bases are TGTGCCATCAGTGACGGGGATCAGCCCCAGCATTTT.

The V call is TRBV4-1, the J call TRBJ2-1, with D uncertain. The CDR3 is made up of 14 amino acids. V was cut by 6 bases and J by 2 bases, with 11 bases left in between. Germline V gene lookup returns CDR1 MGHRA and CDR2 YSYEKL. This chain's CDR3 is CASRSTVTYNEQFF. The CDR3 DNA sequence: TGCGCCAGCAGGTCCACGGTCACCTACAATGAGCAGTTCTTC.

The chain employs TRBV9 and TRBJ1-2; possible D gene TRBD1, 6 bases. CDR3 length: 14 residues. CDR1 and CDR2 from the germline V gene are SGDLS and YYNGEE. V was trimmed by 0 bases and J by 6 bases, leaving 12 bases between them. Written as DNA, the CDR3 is TGTGCCAGCAGCGTAGTTAACAGGGACGATGGCTACACCTTC. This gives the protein CASSVVNRDDGYTF.

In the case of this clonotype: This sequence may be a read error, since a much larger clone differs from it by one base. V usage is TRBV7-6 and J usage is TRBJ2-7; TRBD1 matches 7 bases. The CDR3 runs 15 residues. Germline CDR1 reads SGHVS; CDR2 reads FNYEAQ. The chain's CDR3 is CTSSLEGQPTYEQYF. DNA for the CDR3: TGTACCAGCAGCTTAGAGGGACAGCCCACCTACGAGCAGTACTTC.

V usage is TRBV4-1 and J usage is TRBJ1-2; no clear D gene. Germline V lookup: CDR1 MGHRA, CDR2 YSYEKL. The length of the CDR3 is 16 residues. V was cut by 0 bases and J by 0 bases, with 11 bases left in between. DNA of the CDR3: TGCGCCAGCAGCCAAGACATGGGCAGGTCTAACTATGGCTACACCTTC. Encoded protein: CASSQDMGRSNYGYTF.

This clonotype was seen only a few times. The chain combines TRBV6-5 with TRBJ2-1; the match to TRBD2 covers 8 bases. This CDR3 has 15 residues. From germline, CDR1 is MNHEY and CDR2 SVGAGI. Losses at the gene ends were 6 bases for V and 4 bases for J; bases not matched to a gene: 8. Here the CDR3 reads CASSDSGGPYNEQFF. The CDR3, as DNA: TGTGCCAGCAGCGACAGCGGGGGCCCGTACAATGAGCAGTTCTTC.

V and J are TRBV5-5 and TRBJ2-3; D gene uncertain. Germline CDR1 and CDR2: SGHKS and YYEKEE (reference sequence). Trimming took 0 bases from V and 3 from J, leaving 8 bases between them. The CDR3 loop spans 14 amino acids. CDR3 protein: CASSLAADTDTQYF. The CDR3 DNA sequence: TGTGCCAGCAGCTTGGCGGCAGATACAGATACGCAGTATTTT.

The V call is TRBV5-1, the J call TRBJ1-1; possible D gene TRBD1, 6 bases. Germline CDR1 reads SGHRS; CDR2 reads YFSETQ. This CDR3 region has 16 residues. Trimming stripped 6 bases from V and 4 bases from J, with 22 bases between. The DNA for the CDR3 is TGCGCCAGCACCTCCGGGGGCGCCGCGTTGGGCACTGAAGCTTTCTTT. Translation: CASTSGGAALGTEAFF.

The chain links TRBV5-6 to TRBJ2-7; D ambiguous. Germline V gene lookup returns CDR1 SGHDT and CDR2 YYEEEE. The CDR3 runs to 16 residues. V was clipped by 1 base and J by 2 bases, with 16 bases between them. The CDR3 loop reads CASSLWVSGYPYEQYF. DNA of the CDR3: TGTGCCAGCAGCTTGTGGGTTTCTGGGTACCCCTACGAGCAGTACTTC.

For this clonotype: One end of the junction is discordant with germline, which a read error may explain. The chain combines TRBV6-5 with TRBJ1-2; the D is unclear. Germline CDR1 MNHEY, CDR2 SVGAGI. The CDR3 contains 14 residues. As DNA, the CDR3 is TGTGCCAGCAGCCCATCGAGTTTGTTACATGGCTATACCTTC. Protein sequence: CASSPSSLLHGYTF.

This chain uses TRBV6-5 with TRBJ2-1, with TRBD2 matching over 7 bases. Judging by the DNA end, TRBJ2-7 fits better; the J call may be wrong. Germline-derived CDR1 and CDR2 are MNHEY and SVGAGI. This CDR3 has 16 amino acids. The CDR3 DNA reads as TGTGCCAGCAGTCCCCTCCCTAGCGGCTCCTACAATGAGCAGTACTTC. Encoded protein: CASSPLPSGSYNEQYF.

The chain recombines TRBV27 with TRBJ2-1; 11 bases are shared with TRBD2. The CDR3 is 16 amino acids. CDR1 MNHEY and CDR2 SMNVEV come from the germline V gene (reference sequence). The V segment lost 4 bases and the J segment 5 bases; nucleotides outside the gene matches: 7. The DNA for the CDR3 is TGTGCCAGCAGTTCCCCCCGACTAGCGGGGAACAATGAGCAGTTCTTC. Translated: CASSSPRLAGNNEQFF.

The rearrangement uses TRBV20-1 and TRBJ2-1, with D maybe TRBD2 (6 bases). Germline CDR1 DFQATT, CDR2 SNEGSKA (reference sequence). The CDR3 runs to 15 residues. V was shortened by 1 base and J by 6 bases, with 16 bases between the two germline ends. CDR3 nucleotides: TGCAGTGCTAGAGGGGTCGCGGGATGGACCAATGAGCAGTTCTTC. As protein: CSARGVAGWTNEQFF.